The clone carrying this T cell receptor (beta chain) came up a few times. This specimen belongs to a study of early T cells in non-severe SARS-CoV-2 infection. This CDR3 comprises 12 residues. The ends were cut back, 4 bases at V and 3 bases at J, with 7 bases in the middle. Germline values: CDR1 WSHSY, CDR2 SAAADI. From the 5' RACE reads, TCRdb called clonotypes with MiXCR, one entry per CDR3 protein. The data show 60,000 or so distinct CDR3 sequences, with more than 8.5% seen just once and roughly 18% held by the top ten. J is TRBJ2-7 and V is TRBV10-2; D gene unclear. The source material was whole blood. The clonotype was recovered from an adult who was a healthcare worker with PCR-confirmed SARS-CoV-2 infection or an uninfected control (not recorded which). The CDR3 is CASSANGYEQYF. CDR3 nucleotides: TGCGCCAGCAGTGCGAACGGCTACGAGCAGTACTTC.